This T cell receptor beta chain was identified in a study of blood T cell repertoires in COVID-19. Overall study context: Italy, Spain and the United States were the sources of the convalescent and acute COVID-19 samples. Sources were T cells, B-cell-depleted T cells, or PBMCs; the material itself was cDNA or gDNA.

Seattle's enrolled individuals joined amid active infection and were then monitored longitudinally. Per the original data handling: The authors estimated nucleated cell counts from reference gene primer amplification. This table comes from immunoSEQ multiplex PCR, and its TCRdb copy is limited to in-frame clones, with some not included. V and J calls plus clone size are reproduced from that table; the DNA served to infer D and trimming. The sample shows hundreds of thousands of clones, around 86% of them seen only once. Germline V CDR1 and CDR2: MGHRA, YSYEKL. With 1 base removed from V and 4 bases from J, the gap between germline ends came to 9 bases. There are 14 residues in the CDR3.

The V and J genes are TRBV4-1 and TRBJ2-3; D uncertain. This sequence originates from a woman aged 45-65 years with COVID-19, enrolled during active disease. Material: peripheral blood. This CDR3 is CASSQGSLPDTQYF. CDR3 DNA: TGCGCCAGCAGCCAAGGAAGCCTCCCAGATACGCAGTATTTT.